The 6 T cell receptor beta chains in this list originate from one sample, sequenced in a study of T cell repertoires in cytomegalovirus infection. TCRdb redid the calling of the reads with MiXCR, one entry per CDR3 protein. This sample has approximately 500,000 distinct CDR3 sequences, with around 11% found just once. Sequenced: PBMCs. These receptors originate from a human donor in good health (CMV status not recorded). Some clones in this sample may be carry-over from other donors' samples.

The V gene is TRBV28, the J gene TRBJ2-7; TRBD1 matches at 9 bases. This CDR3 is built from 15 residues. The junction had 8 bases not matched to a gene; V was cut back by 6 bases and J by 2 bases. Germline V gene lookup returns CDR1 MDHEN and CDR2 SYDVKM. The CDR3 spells CASSSGTGPTYEQYF. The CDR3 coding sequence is TGTGCCAGCAGCTCCGGGACAGGGCCTACCTACGAGCAGTACTTC.

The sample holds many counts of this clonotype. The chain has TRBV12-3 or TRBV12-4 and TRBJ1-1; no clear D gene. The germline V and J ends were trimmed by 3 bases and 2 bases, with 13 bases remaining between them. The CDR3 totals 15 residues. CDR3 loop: CASSFGGPPNTEAFF. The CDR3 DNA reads TGTGCCAGCAGTTTCGGCGGGCCGCCCAACACTGAAGCTTTCTTT.

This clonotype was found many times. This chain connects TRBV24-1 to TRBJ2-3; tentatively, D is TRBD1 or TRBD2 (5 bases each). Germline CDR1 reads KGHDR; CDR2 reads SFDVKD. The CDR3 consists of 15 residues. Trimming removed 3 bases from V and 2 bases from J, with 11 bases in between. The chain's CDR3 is CATSDPGTLTDTQYF. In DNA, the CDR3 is TGTGCCACCAGTGATCCCGGGACCCTCACAGATACGCAGTATTTT.

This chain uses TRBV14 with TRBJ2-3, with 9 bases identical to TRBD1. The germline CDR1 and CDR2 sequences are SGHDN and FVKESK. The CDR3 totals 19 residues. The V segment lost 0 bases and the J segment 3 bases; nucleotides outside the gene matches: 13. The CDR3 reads CASSQEEGIGTGLTDTQYF. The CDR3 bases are TGTGCCAGCAGCCAAGAAGAGGGTATCGGGACAGGGCTTACAGATACGCAGTATTTT. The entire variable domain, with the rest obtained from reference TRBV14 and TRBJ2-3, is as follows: EAGVTQFPSHSVIEKGQTVTLRCDPISGHDNLYWYRRVMGKEIKFLLHFVKESKQDESGMPNNRFLAERTGGTYSTLKVQPAELEDSGVYFCASSQEEGIGTGLTDTQYFGPGTRLTVL.

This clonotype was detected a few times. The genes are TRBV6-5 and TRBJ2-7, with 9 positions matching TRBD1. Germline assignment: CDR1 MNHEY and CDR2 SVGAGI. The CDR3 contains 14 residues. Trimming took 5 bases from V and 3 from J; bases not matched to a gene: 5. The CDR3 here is CASSAPGQGYEQYF. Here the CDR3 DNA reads TGTGCCAGCAGTGCTCCGGGACAGGGCTACGAGCAGTACTTC.

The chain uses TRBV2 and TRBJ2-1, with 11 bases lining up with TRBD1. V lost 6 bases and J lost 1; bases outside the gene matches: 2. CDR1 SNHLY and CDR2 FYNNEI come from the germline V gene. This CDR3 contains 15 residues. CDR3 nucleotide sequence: TGTGCCAGCAGGGGACAGGGGGGATCCTACAATGAGCAGTTCTTC. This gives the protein CASRGQGGSYNEQFF.